The TCR beta chain described here comes from a study of blood T cell repertoires in COVID-19. How the authors handled the data: Amplification with reference gene primers provided the estimates of nucleated cell counts. Some clones are missing from TCRdb's copy, which holds only in-frame ones; the method was immunoSEQ multiplex PCR. V and J calls and clone size follow that table, whereas D and trimming were derived from the DNA. The data show some 210,000 clones, roughly 88% seen once. Trimming pared 7 bases from V and 4 bases from J, leaving 17 bases between. The CDR3 has 16 amino acids. CDR1 is MDHEN and CDR2 is SYDVKM in the germline V gene.

The TCR was taken from a woman in her thirties or forties who had recovered from COVID-19. The sample taken for sequencing was peripheral blood. The chain carries TRBV28 and TRBJ2-6; TRBD1 is a possible D gene (5 bases). In nucleotides, the CDR3 is TGTGCCAGCAATGGGGCCTTCCTCTCCGGGGCCAACGTCCTGACTTTC. This gives the protein CASNGAFLSGANVLTF.